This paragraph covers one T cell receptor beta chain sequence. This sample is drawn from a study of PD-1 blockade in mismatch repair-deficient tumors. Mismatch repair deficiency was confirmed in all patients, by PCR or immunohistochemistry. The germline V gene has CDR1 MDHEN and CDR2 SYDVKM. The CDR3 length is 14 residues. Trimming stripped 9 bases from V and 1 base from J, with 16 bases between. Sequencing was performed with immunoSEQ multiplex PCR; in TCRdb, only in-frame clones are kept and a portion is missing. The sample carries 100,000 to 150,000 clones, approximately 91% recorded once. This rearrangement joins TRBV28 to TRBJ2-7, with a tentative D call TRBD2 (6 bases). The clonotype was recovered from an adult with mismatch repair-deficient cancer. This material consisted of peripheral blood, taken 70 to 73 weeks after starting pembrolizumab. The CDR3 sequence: CASPGAGDSYEQYF. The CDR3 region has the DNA TGTGCCAGTCCAGGAGCGGGCGATTCCTACGAGCAGTACTTC.